Reported below is one TCR beta chain. V lost 3 bases and J lost 2, with 15 bases in between. Germline V gene lookup returns CDR1 SGHDT and CDR2 YYEEEE. CDR3 length equals 16 residues. These data originate in a study of T cell changes during pregnancy in multiple sclerosis. TCRdb's table, derived via immunoSEQ multiplex PCR, lists solely in-frame clones and lacks some. The sample includes around 99,000 clones, over 80% of them seen just once. This clonotype was sampled from a female donor with multiple sclerosis, enrolled in a pregnancy study. The chain uses TRBV5-6 and TRBJ2-1; perhaps TRBD2 as D (6 bases). The starting material was peripheral blood, obtained in the first trimester of pregnancy. The CDR3 protein is CASSSVRAGTYNEQFF. The CDR3 bases are TGTGCCAGCAGCTCTGTCCGGGCGGGGACCTACAATGAGCAGTTCTTC. The variable domain in full, completed from reference TRBV5-6 and TRBJ2-1, reads DAGVTQSPTHLIKTRGQQVTLRCSPKSGHDTVSWYQQALGQGPQFIFQYYEEEERQRGNFPDRFSGHQFPNYSSELNVNALLLGDSALYLCASSSVRAGTYNEQFFGPGTRLTVL.